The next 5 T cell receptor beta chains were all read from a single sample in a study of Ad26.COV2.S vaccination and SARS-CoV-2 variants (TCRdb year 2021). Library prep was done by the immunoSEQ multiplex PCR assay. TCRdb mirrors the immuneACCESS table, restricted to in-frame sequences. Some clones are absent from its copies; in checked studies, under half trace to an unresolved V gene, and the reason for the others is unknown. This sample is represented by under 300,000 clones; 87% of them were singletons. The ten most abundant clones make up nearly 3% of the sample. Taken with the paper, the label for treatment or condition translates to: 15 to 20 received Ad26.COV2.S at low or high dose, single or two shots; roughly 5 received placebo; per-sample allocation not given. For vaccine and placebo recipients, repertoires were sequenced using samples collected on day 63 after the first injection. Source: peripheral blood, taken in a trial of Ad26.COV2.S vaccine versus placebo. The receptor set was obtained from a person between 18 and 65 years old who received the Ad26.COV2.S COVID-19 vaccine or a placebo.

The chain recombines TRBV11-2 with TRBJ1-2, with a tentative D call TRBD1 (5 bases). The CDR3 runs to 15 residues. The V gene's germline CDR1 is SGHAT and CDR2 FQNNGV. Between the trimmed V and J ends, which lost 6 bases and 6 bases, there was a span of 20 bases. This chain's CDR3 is CASRKGEAWWDGYTF. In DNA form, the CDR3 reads TGTGCCAGCAGGAAAGGGGAAGCCTGGTGGGATGGCTACACCTTC.

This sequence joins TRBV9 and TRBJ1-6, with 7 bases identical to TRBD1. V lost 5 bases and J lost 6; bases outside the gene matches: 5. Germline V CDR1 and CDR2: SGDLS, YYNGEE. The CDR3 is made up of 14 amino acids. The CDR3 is CASRLGTVNSPLHF. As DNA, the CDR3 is TGTGCCAGCAGGCTGGGGACAGTTAATTCACCCCTCCACTTT.

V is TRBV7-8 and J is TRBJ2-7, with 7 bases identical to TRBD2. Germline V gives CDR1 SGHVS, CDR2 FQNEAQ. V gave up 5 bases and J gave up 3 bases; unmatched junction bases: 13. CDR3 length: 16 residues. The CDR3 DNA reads TGTGCCAGCAGCCCGTCGGGAGGACTGCCTGGCTACGAGCAGTACTTC. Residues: CASSPSGGLPGYEQYF.

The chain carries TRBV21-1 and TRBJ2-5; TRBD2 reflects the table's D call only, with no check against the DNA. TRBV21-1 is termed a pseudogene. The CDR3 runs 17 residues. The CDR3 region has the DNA TGTGCCAGCAGCAAAGCGTCTAAGCCGGGGGTCGGCGAGACCCAGTACTTC. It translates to CASSKASKPGVGETQYF.

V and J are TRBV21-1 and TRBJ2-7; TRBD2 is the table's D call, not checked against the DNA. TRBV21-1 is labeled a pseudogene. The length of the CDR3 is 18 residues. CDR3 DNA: TGTGCCAGCAGCAAAGGACAGGGACTAGCGGGAGGAGTGCGCGAGCAGTACGTC. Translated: CASSKGQGLAGGVREQYV.